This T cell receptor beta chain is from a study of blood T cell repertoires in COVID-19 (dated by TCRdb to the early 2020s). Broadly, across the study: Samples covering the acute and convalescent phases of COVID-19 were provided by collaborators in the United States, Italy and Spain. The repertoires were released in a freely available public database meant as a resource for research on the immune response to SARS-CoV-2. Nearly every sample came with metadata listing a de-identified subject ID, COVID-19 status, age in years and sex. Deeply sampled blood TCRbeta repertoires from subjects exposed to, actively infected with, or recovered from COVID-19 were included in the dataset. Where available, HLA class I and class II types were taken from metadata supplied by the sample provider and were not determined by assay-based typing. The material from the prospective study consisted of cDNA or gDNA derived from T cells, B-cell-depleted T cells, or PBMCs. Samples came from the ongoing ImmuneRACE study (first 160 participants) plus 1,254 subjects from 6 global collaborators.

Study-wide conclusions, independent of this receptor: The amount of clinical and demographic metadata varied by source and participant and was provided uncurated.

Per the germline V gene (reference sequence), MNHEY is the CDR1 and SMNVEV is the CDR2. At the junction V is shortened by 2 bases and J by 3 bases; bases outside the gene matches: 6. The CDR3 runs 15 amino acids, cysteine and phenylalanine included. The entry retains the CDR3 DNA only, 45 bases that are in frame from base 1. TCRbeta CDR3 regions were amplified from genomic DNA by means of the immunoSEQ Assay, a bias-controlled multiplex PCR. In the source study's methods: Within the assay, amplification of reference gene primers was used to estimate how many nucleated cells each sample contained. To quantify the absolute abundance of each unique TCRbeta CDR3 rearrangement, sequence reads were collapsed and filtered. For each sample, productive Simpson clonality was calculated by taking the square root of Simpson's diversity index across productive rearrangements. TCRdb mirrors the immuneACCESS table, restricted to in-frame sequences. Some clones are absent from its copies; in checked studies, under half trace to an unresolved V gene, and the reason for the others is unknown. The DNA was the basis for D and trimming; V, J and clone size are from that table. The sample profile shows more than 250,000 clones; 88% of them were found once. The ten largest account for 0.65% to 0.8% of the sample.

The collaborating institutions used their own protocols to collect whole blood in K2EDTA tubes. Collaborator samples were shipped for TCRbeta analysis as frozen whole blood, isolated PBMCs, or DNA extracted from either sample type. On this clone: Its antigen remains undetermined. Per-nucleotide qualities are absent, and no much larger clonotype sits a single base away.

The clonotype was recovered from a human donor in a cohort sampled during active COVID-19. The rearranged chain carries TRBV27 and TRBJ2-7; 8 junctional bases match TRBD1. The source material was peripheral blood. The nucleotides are TGTGCCAGCAGTTTAAGGGCAGGGGGCTTCTACGAGCAGTACTTC. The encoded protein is CASSLRAGGFYEQYF.